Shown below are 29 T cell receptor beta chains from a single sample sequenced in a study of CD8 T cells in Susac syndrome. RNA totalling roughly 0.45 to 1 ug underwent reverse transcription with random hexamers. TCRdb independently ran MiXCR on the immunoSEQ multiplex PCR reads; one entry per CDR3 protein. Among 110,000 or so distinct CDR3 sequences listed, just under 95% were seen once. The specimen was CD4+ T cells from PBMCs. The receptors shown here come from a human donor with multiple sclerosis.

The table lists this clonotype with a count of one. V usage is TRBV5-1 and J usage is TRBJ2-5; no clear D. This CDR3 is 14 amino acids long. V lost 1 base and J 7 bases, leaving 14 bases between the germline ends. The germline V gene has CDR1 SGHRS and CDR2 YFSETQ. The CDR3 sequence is CASSLSRLLGTQYF. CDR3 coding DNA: TGCGCCAGCAGCTTGTCGAGGTTGTTGGGGACCCAGTACTTC.

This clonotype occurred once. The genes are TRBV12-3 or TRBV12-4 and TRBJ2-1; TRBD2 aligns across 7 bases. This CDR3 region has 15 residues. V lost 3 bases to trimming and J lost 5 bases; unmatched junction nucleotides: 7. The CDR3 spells CASSFGGGFDNEQFF. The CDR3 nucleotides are TGTGCCAGCAGTTTCGGCGGGGGTTTTGACAATGAGCAGTTCTTC.

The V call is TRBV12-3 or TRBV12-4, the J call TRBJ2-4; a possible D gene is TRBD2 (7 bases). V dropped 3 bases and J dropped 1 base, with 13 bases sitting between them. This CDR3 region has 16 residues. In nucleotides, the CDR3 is TGTGCCAGCAGTTTCGGAGGGGGGGCCGCCAAAAACATTCAGTACTTC. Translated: CASSFGGGAAKNIQYF.

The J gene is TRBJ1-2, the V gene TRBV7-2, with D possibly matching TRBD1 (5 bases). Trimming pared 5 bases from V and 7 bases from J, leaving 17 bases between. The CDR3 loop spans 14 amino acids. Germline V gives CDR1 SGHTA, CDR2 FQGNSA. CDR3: CASSPALGGAGYTF. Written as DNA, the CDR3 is TGTGCCAGCAGCCCCGCCCTCGGCGGGGCTGGCTACACCTTC.

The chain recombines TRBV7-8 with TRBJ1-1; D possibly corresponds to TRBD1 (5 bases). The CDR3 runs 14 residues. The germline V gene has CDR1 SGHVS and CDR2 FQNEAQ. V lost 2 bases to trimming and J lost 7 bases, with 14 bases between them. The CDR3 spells CASSLLTRVNEAFF. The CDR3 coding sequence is TGTGCCAGCAGCTTACTAACCAGGGTGAATGAAGCTTTCTTT.

The CDR3 DNA reads as TGTGCCAGCAGCTTTACCATTGGACAGACCTACGAGCAGTACTTC. Translation: CASSFTIGQTYEQYF. The rearrangement joins TRBV5-4 to TRBJ2-7; possible D gene TRBD1, 6 bases. The CDR3 consists of 15 residues. V lost 2 bases and J lost 2, with 14 bases in between. Germline loops: CDR1 SGHNT, CDR2 YYREEE (reference sequence).

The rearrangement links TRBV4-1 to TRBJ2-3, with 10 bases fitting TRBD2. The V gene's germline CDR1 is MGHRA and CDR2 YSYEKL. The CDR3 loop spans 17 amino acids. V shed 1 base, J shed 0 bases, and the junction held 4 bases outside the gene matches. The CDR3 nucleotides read TGCGCCAGCAGCCAAGGCCATAGCGGGGGGAGCACAGATACGCAGTATTTT. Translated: CASSQGHSGGSTDTQYF.

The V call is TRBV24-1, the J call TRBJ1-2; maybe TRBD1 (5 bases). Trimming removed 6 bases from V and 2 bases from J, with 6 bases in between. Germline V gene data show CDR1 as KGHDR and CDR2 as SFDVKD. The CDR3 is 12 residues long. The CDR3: CATSRGNYGYTF. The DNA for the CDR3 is TGTGCCACCAGTCGGGGGAACTATGGCTACACCTTC.

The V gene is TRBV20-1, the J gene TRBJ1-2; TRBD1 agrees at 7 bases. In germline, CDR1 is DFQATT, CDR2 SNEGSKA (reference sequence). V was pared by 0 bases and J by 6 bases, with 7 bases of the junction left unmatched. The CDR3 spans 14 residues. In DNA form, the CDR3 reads TGCAGTGCTAGAGATCTCCAGGGGGAGGATGGCTACACCTTC. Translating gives CSARDLQGEDGYTF.

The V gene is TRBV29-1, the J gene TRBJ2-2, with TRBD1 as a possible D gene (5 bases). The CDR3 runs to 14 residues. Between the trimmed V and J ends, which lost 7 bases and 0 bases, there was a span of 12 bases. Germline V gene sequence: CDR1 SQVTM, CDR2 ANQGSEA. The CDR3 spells CSALGRPNTGELFF. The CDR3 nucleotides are TGCAGCGCCTTGGGGCGCCCGAACACCGGGGAGCTGTTTTTT.

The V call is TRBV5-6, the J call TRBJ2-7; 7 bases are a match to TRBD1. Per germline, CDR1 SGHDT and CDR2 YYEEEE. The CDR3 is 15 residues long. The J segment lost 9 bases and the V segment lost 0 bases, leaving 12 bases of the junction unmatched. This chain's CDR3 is CASSLVGDSARVQYF. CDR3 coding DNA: TGTGCCAGCAGCTTGGTGGGGGACAGTGCGAGAGTGCAGTACTTC.

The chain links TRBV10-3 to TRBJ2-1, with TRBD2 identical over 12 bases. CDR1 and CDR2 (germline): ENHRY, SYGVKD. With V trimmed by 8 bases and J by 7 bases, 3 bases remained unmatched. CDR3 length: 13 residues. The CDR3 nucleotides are TGTGCCATCCTAGCGGGGGGGCGGAATGAGCAGTTCTTC. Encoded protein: CAILAGGRNEQFF.

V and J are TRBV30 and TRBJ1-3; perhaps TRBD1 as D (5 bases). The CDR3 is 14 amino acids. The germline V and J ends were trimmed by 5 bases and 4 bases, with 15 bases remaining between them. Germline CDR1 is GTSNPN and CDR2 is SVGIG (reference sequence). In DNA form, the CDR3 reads TGTGCCTGGGCGGACGCAGGGAGCGGAAACACCATATATTTT. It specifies CAWADAGSGNTIYF.

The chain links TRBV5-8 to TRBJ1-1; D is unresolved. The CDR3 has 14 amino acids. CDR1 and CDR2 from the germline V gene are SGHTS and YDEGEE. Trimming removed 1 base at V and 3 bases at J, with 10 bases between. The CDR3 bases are TGTGCCAGCAGCTTGCGGCCAGAGGACACTGAAGCTTTCTTT. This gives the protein CASSLRPEDTEAFF.

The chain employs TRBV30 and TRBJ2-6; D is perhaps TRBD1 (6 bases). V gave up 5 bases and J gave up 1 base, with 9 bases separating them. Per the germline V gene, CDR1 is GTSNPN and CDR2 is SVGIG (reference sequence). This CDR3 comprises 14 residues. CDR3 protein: CAWSQGSGANVLTF. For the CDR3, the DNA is TGTGCCTGGTCCCAGGGGTCTGGGGCCAACGTCCTGACTTTC.

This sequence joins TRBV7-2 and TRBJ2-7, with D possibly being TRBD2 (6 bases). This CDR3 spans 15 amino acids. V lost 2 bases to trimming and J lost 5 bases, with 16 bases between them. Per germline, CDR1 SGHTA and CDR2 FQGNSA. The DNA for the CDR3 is TGTGCCAGCAGCTTATCCGGGACGGCGGGGCACGAGCAGTACTTC. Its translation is CASSLSGTAGHEQYF.

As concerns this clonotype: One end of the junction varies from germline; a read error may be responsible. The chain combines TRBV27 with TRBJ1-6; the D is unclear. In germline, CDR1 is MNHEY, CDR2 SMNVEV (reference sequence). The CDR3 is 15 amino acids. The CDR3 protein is CASSLKSSYNSPLHF. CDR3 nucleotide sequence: TGTGCCAGCAGTTTAAAGAGCTCCTATAATTCGCCCCTCCACTTT.

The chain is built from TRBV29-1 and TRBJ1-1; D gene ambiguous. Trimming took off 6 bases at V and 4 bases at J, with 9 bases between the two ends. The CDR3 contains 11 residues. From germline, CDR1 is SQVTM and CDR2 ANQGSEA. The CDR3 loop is CSVTRSTEAFF. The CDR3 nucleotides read TGCAGCGTGACAAGGAGCACTGAAGCTTTCTTT.

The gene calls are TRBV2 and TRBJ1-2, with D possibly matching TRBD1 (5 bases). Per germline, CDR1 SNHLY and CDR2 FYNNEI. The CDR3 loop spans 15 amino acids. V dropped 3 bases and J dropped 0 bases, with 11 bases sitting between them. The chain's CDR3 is CASSDYRSTNYGYTF. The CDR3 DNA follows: TGTGCCAGCAGTGATTACAGGAGTACTAACTATGGCTACACCTTC.

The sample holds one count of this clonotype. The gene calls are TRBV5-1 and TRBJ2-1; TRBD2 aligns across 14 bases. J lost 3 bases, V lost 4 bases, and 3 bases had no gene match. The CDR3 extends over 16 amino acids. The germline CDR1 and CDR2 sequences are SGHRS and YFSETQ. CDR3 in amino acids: CASSGGTSGGYNEQFF. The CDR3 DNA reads TGCGCCAGCAGCGGGGGGACTAGCGGGGGCTACAATGAGCAGTTCTTC. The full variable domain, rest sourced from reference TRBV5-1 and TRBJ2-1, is KAGVTQTPRYLIKTRGQQVTLSCSPISGHRSVSWYQQTPGQGLQFLFEYFSETQRNKGNFPGRFSGRQFSNSRSEMNVSTLELGDSALYLCASSGGTSGGYNEQFFGPGTRLTVL.

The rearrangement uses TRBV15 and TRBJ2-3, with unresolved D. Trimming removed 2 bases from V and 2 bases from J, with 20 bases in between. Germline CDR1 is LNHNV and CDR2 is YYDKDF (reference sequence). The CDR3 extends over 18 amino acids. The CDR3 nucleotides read TGTGCCACCAGCAGACTCCCCCCCCTCACAACTTCCACAGATACGCAGTATTTT. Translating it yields CATSRLPPLTTSTDTQYF.

The DNA of the CDR3 is TGTGCCAGCAGCCACGGGACAGGGAGGACTGAAGCTTTCTTT. The encoded protein is CASSHGTGRTEAFF. V is TRBV3-1 and J is TRBJ1-1; TRBD1 aligns across 9 bases. This CDR3 has 14 residues. V lost 3 bases and J lost 5; bases outside the gene matches: 4. Germline V gene lookup returns CDR1 LGHDT and CDR2 YNNKEL (reference sequence).

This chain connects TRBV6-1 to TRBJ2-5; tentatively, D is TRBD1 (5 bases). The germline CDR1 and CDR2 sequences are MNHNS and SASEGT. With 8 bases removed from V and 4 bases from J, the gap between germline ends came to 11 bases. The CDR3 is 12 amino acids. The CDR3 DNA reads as TGTGCCAGCGGGGCTGGTGTAGAGACCCAGTACTTC. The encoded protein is CASGAGVETQYF.

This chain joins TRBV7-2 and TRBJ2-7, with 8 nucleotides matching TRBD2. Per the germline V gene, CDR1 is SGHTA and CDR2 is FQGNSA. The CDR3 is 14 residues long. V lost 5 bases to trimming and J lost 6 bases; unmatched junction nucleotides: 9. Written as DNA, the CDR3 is TGTGCCAGCAGCCCCCGGGGGGGGGCCTTCGAGCAGTACTTC. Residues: CASSPRGGAFEQYF.

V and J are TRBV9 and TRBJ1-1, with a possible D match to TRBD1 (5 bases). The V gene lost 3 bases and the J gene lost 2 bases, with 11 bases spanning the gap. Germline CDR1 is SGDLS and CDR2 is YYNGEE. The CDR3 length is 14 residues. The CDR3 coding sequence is TGTGCCAGCAGCGCTGCGGACACCAACACTGAAGCTTTCTTT. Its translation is CASSAADTNTEAFF.

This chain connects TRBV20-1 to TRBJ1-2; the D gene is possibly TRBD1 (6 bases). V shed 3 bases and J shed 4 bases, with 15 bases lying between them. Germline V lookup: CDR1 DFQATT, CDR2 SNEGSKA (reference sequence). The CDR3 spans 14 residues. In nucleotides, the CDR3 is TGCAGTGCTAGCGACAGGTCCCACAGCTATGGCTACACCTTC. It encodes CSASDRSHSYGYTF.

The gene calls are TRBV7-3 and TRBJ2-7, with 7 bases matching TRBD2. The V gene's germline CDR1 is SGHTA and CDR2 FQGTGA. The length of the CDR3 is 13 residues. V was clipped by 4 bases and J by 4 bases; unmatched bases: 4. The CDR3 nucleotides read TGTGCCAGCAGCTCAGGGAGGGATTACGAGCAGTACTTC. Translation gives CASSSGRDYEQYF.

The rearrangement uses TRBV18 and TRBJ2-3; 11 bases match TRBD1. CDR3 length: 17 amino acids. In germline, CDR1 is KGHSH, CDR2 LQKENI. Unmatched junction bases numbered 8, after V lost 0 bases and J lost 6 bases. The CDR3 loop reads CASSPPFSDRGRDTQYF. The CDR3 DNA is TGTGCCAGCTCACCACCGTTCTCGGACAGGGGGCGGGATACGCAGTATTTT.

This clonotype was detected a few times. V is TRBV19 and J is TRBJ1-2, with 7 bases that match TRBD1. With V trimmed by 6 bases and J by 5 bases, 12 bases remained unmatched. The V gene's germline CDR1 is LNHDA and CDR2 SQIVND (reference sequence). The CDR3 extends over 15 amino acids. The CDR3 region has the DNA TGTGCCAGTAGCCCCCGGGACAGAGGATCTTATGGCTACACCTTC. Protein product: CASSPRDRGSYGYTF. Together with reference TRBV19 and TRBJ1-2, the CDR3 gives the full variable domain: DGGITQSPKYLFRKEGQNVTLSCEQNLNHDAMYWYRQDPGQGLRLIYYSQIVNDFQKGDIAEGYSVSREKKESFPLTVTSAQKNPTAFYLCASSPRDRGSYGYTFGSGTRLTVV.